One T cell receptor (beta chain) is described in this entry. Its specific antigen is unknown. Nothing much larger sits one base from this clone, and base qualities are not available. The time point label of this sample denotes: patch test 2, 6 weeks after DPC sensitization. The meaning of the sample's treatment or condition label: therapeutic diphenylcyclopropenone sensitization with weekly scalp DPC. Blood at each patch-test visit was drawn before the patch test was applied. To be eligible, patients had to be aged 18 to 70, diagnosed with alopecia and judged suitable for DPC therapy, while pregnant patients were excluded. Total RNA was extracted from unfractionated whole blood that had been collected in Tempus Blood RNA tubes. Library method: RACE. For sequencing, a NextSeq 500 was employed. During library preparation, unique molecular identifiers were attached to individual cDNA molecules so that TCRs could be counted in a quantitative, reproducible way. For every blood RNA sample, sequencing covered both the TCR alpha and TCR beta chains. Under the source paper's analysis protocol: A median of about 100,000 TCRs per sample was observed, with a range of about 23,224 to 700,000. The Decombinator software suite was used to annotate the V, J and CDR3 of the TCR reads. For the PS versus PT1 abundance plots, all samples were subsampled to the same number of TCRs (28,000). TCRs were defined as expanded if absent before sensitization and observed at least eight times at the 2-week time point. TCRdb reprocessed the public reads (quality trimming at Q25 with fastp, clone calling with MiXCR) and kept in-frame beta chains. Records with the same CDR3 protein are collapsed into one entry carrying the most frequent genes and DNA. Clone size and V and J calls follow TCRdb, not the original study. This sample lists around 130,000 distinct CDR3 sequences; about 10% were detected once. Under 1.5% of the sample belongs to the ten largest clones.

This entry comes from a study of human T cells and chemical hapten exposure (TCRdb year 2021). A note on the overall study: For sensitization, 2% DPC in acetone was applied to a 2 cm by 2 cm area of upper inner arm skin. Libraries were combined into a pool for sequencing, and differences in TCR yield between samples came mainly from small differences in library volumes within the pool. For TCR sequencing, blood came from 25 to 30 alopecia patients at anywhere from one to four time points (pre-sensitization, 2, 6 and 24 weeks). Patient blood was sampled pre-sensitization (week 0) and at 2, 6 and about 24 weeks after DPC sensitization. In alopecia patients, the study followed how the peripheral blood TCR repertoire changed in vivo over primary and secondary sensitization to diphenylcyclopropenone (DPC), a hapten. Throughout the study period of about 22 weeks, patients also received therapeutic DPC doses to the scalp every week. Patch tests used Finn chambers with 0.01% DPC on the upper back, scored after 6 days by International Contact Dermatitis Research Group standards. The patient cohort, mostly female, included alopecia areata with under or over 50% scalp involvement, alopecia totalis and alopecia universalis. Study-wide conclusions, independent of this receptor: Alopecia, a presumed autoimmune disease, was present in all patients, so the immune response of the patients might differ from that of healthy individuals. Repeated subsampling changed both the strength of the expansion versus patch-test correlation and the threshold at which the correlation became significant. DPC sensitization did not change the number of TCRs with a frequency above 1 in 1000, and there was no evidence of changes in global repertoire structure. Compared with pre-sensitization or healthy control sets, expanded TCRs formed significantly more large CDR3 similarity clusters, which is consistent with antigen-driven responses. Patch test score correlated positively with the number of PT1 expanded TCRs, reaching significance at thresholds 8, 16 and 32 but not at 4.

Its CDR3 holds 18 amino acids, cysteine through phenylalanine. Just CDR3 DNA is preserved here, 54 bases in frame from base 1. The junction shows trimming of 0 bases on V and 2 bases on J, plus 18 bases between the germline ends. Based on the germline V gene, the CDR1 and CDR2 sequences are LGHNA and YNFKEQ. This receptor was obtained from a woman aged 45-60 years with alopecia areata. Some clones in this sample may be carry-over from other donors' samples. Sequenced material: whole blood, taken in connection with sensitization to the hapten diphenylcyclopropenone (DPC). The sequence joins TRBV4-2 to TRBJ2-3; the D gene identity is not certain. The CDR3 loop reads CASSQDLRAVTITDTQYF. The DNA reads TGTGCCAGCAGCCAAGATCTCCGCGCGGTAACCATCACAGATACGCAGTATTTT.